This T cell receptor beta chain was captured in a study of blood T cell repertoires in COVID-19. Germline V lookup: CDR1 SGHDT, CDR2 YYEEEE. The trim removed 1 base at V and 7 bases at J, leaving 5 bases unmatched. The CDR3 has 13 residues. The assay was immunoSEQ multiplex PCR, and TCRdb's table has in-frame clones only and misses some. This sample yields a few hundred thousand clones, of which roughly 89% are seen a single time; 2.2% belongs to the top ten. This clonotype originated in a man between 25 and 39 years old who had recovered from COVID-19. This chain uses TRBV5-6 with TRBJ2-7; TRBD1 matches 7 bases. Sequencing was done on a sample of peripheral blood. CDR3 region: CASSLRGLGEQYF. CDR3 nucleotide sequence: TGTGCCAGCAGCTTGAGGGGGCTAGGGGAGCAGTACTTC.